This record covers a single TCR beta chain. What it binds is unknown. The data belong to a study of T cells after yellow fever vaccination. Germline V gene data show CDR1 as LGHNA and CDR2 as YSLEER. CDR3 size: 14 residues. With 1 base removed from V and 2 bases from J, the gap between germline ends came to 9 bases. General study points: Although the secondary response was weaker, it peaked faster, at day 5 versus 15.

TCRdb reprocessed the 5' RACE reads with MiXCR, giving one entry per CDR3 protein. The sample has fewer than 500,000 distinct CDR3 sequences, roughly 20% seen once; the top ten hold about a sixth. The chain joins TRBV4-3 to TRBJ2-7; D is unclear. This sequence was found in a man in his late teens or twenties who received the YFV17D yellow fever vaccine. The specimen comprised PBMCs, sampled before the yellow fever booster vaccination. CDR3 sequence (DNA): TGCGCCAGCAGCCAAGGTAACCGGGCCTACGAGCAGTACTTC. Translation gives CASSQGNRAYEQYF.